The entry that follows covers one T cell receptor (beta chain) sequence. The data are from a study of blood T cell repertoires in COVID-19. The CDR3 length is 15 residues. V gave up 4 bases and J gave up 5 bases, with 16 bases separating them. The germline gives CDR1 SGDLS, CDR2 YYNGEE. The data were produced by immunoSEQ multiplex PCR, yet TCRdb's version contains in-frame clones alone and is incomplete. The data contain roughly 330,000 clones, roughly 85% of them seen just once; the ten biggest clones take up approximately 5%. The source is a woman aged 25 to 39 who had recovered from COVID-19. The rearrangement links TRBV9 to TRBJ1-5; TRBD1 might be the D (5 bases). Sequencing input: PBMCs or T cells enriched from blood (not recorded which). The CDR3 region has the DNA TGTGCCAGCAGCTCGCATACAGGTCCCCATCAGCCCCAGCATTTT. It encodes CASSSHTGPHQPQHF.